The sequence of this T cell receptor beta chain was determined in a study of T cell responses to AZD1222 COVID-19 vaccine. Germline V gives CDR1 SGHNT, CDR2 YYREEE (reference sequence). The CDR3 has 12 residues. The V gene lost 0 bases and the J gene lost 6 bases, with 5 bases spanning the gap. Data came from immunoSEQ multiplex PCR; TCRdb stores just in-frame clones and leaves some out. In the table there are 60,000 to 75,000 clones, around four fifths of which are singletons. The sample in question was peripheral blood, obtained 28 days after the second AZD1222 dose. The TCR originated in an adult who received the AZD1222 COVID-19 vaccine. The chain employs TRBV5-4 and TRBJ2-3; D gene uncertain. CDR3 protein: CASSLARDTQYF. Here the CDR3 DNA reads TGTGCCAGCAGCTTGGCCCGGGATACGCAGTATTTT.